Listed below are T cell receptor beta chains from one sample, sequenced in a study of cytomegalovirus exposure and HLA in healthy donors. The repertoire was sequenced with immunoSEQ multiplex PCR; TCRdb's copy has only in-frame clones and lacks some. The top ten clones hold about 0.8% of a sample with roughly 110,000 clones, about two thirds of them seen once. Material for sequencing was PBMCs. Every receptor here comes from a boy between 10 and 17 years old in good health and CMV-seronegative. The conserved cysteine and the conserved F or W are not part of the CDR3 here. The size entry is marked missing in some rows and otherwise reads once, few, many or a size class.

CDR3 protein: ASSEGVGLVLSGELF
V gene: TRBV2
clone size: NA
J gene: TRBJ2-2

CDR3 protein: ASISLRGSYEQY
V gene: TRBV6-6
clone size: once
J gene: TRBJ2-7

CDR3 protein: ASRTGRMNTEAF
V gene: TRBV2
clone size: NA
J gene: TRBJ1-1

CDR3 protein: AISEGLAGNTGELF
V gene: TRBV10-3
clone size: NA
J gene: TRBJ2-2

CDR3 protein: ASSLSGGAPDTQY
V gene: TRBV7-3
clone size: NA
J gene: TRBJ2-3

CDR3 protein: SVAAWNYGYT
V gene: TRBV29-1
clone size: NA
J gene: TRBJ1-2

CDR3 protein: ASSSDRGRNTEAF
V gene: TRBV27
clone size: NA
J gene: TRBJ1-1

CDR3 protein: ASSESGGGAGKTQY
V gene: TRBV25-1
clone size: NA
J gene: TRBJ2-5

CDR3 protein: ASSLEGRGRYTDTQY
V gene: TRBV11-3
clone size: NA
J gene: TRBJ2-3

CDR3 protein: AWTTDRFNQPQH
V gene: TRBV30
clone size: NA
J gene: TRBJ1-5

CDR3 protein: ASSYPGIPDTQY
V gene: TRBV7-9
clone size: NA
J gene: TRBJ2-3

CDR3 protein: ASSFSGGDSPLH
V gene: TRBV11-2
clone size: NA
J gene: TRBJ1-6

CDR3 protein: ASSLNRDHYGYT
V gene: TRBV5-6
clone size: NA
J gene: TRBJ1-2

CDR3 protein: ASSEVTSGRSHEQY
V gene: TRBV6-1
clone size: NA
J gene: TRBJ2-7

CDR3 protein: ASSPSERRDTEAF
V gene: TRBV5-6
clone size: few
J gene: TRBJ1-1

CDR3 protein: ATSGGSEQF
V gene: TRBV7-3
clone size: NA
J gene: TRBJ2-1

CDR3 protein: ASSLGLATNEKLF
V gene: TRBV5-8
clone size: few
J gene: TRBJ1-4